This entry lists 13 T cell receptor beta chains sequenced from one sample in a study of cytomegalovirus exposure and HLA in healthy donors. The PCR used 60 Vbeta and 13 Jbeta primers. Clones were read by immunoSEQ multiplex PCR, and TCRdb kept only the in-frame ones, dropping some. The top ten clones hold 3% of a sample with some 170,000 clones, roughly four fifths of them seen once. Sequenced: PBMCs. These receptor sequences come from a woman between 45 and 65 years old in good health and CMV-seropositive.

Here the CDR3 reads CASQGAWDSGNTIYF. As DNA, the CDR3 is TGTGCCAGTCAGGGGGCCTGGGACTCTGGAAACACCATATATTTT. The chain is built from TRBV10-3 and TRBJ1-3; 8 bases fit TRBD1. Germline CDR1 ENHRY, CDR2 SYGVKD. This CDR3 contains 15 residues. Losses at the gene ends were 10 bases for V and 0 bases for J; bases not matched to a gene: 8.

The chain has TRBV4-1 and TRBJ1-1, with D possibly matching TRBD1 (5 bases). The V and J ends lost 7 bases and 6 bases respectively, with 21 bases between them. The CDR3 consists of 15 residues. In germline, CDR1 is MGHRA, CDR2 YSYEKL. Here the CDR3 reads CASNHGTGGIAEAFF. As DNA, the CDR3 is TGCGCCAGCAACCACGGGACTGGCGGAATCGCTGAAGCTTTCTTT.

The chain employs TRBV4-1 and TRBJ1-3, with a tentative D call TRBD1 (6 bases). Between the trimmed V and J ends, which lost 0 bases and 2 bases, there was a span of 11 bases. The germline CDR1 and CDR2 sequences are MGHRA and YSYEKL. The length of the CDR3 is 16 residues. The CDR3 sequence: CASSQDQDRTGNTIYF. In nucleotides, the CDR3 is TGCGCCAGCAGCCAAGATCAAGACAGGACTGGAAACACCATATATTTT.

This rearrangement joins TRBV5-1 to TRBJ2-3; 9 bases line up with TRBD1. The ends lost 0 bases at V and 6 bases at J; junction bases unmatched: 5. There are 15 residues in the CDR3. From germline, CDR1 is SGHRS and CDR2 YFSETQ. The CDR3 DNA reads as TGCGCCAGCAGCTTGGGGGGGACAGGGCGGGATACGCAGTATTTT. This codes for CASSLGGTGRDTQYF.

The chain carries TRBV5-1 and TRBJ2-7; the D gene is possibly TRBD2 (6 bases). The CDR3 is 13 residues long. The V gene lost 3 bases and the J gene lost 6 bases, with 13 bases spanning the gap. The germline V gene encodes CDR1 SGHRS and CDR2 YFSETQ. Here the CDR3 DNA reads TGCGCCAGCAGCTGGACTGGAGGGGTCGAGCAGTACTTC. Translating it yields CASSWTGGVEQYF. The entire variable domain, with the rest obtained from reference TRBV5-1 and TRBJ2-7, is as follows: KAGVTQTPRYLIKTRGQQVTLSCSPISGHRSVSWYQQTPGQGLQFLFEYFSETQRNKGNFPGRFSGRQFSNSRSEMNVSTLELGDSALYLCASSWTGGVEQYFGPGTRLTVT.

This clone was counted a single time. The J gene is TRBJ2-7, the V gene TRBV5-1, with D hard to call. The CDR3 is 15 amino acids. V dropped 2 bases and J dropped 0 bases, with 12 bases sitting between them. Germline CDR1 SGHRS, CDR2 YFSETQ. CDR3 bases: TGCGCCAGCAGCTTTGGCGGTTCAAGCTCCTACGAGCAGTACTTC. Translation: CASSFGGSSSYEQYF.

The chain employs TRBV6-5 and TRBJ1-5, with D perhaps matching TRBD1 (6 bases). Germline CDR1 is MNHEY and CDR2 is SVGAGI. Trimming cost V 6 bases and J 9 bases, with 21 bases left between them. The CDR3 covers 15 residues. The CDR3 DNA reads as TGTGCCAGCAGCCCAATAGCGAGGGACAATGCGCCCCAGCATTTT. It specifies CASSPIARDNAPQHF.

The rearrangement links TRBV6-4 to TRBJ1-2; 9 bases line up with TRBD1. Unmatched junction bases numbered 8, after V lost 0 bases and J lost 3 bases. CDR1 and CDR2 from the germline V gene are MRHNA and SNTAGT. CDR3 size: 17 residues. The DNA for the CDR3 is TGTGCCAGCAGTGACTCTATAACAGGGGGCGACTACTATGGCTACACCTTC. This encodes CASSDSITGGDYYGYTF.

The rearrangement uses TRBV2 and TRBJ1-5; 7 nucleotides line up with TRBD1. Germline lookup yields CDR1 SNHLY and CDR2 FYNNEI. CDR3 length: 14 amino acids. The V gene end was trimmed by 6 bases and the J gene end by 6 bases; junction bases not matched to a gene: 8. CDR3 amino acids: CASRLQGTGQPQHF. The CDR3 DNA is TGTGCCAGCAGGCTACAGGGGACGGGTCAGCCCCAGCATTTT.

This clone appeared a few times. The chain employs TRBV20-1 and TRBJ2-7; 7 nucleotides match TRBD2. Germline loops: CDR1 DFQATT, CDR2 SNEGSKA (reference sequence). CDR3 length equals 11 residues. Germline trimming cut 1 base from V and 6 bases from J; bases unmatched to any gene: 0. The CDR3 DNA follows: TGCAGTGCTAGAGGGGGGGGCGAGCAGTACTTC. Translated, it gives CSARGGGEQYF.

As DNA, the CDR3 is TGTGCCAGTAGTGGGCCCAGAACGAATTCACCCCTCCACTTT. Its protein product is CASSGPRTNSPLHF. The rearrangement links TRBV19 to TRBJ1-6; D uncertain. The V gene's germline CDR1 is LNHDA and CDR2 SQIVND (reference sequence). The CDR3 sequence is 14 residues long. V was pared by 5 bases and J by 7 bases, with 12 bases between.

The CDR3 DNA reads as TGCGCCAGCAGCTCGACTAGCGGGGGGCCCTCAAATACAGATACGCAGTATTTT. Protein sequence: CASSSTSGGPSNTDTQYF. The V call is TRBV5-1, the J call TRBJ2-3; 13 bases fit TRBD2. V lost 3 bases and J lost 3; bases outside the gene matches: 10. CDR1 is SGHRS, CDR2 YFSETQ, per germline. There are 18 residues in the CDR3.

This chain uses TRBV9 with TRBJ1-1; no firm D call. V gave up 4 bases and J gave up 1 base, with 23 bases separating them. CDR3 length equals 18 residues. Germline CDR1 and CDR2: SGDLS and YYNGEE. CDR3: CASSFMPRQTEPNTEAFF. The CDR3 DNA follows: TGTGCCAGCAGCTTCATGCCCCGCCAAACAGAGCCGAACACTGAAGCTTTCTTT.